The T cell receptor beta chain described here comes from a study of T cells in Graves' hyperthyroidism and ophthalmopathy. As for the study in general: It was at initial diagnosis, before any treatment, that peripheral blood was collected.

The CDR3 spans 13 residues. Germline loops: CDR1 SGHRS, CDR2 YFSETQ. Trimming shortened V by 0 bases and J by 12 bases, and 13 bases separated the two germline ends. Amplified TCR beta CDR3 regions came from RNA transcripts. HTBI primers were the set used in a first-round RT-PCR of the TCR CDR3. Each CDR3 protein is one row after TCRdb ran MiXCR on the multiplex PCR reads. The data show roughly 61,000 distinct CDR3 sequences, roughly 50% seen once. As for this clonotype: Its antigen remains unknown.

General study points: Researchers found most expanded thyroid clonotypes above 0.001 in blood as well.

Each ophthalmopathy patient scored at least 3 on the Clinical Activity Score and at least 4 on NOSPECS grade, with duration under 3 months. The gene calls are TRBV5-1 and TRBJ2-1; no reliable D call. The sample taken for sequencing was blood. The source of this sequence is a woman between 55 and 75 years old with Graves' ophthalmopathy. The CDR3 here is CASSLGGPDGQFF. The DNA of the CDR3 is TGCGCCAGCAGCTTGGGTGGGCCCGACGGGCAGTTCTTC.